The clone carrying this TCR beta chain has more than one count but fewer than ten. Antigen: not known. This entry belongs to a study of identical twins. The CDR3 is 15 residues long. Germline CDR1 MDHEN, CDR2 SYDVKM. The ends were cut back, 7 bases at V and 0 bases at J, with 10 bases in the middle. A universal primer site arose from template switching, and cDNA bore unique molecular identifiers. Via MiXCR, TCRdb re-called the 5' RACE reads, giving one row per CDR3 protein. The table has some 900,000 distinct CDR3 sequences, roughly an eighth seen once; the top ten hold around 1.6%. General study results and limits: Clonotypes of the beta chain that were abundant in cord blood carried fewer insertions (memory repertoires showed none).

Healthy Caucasians alone served as donors. These data were likewise used in another study, on yellow fever vaccine responses in identical twins. From that study: Twins reportedly mounted vaccine T cell responses that seemed partly convergent, partly personalized.

The specimen sequenced was PBMCs. The chain employs TRBV28 and TRBJ1-6; D unclear. This TCR was recovered from a woman between 18 and 29 years old in good health. Here the CDR3 DNA reads TGTGCCAGCACCCAAGCCTACTCCTATAATTCACCCCTCCACTTT. Translation gives CASTQAYSYNSPLHF.